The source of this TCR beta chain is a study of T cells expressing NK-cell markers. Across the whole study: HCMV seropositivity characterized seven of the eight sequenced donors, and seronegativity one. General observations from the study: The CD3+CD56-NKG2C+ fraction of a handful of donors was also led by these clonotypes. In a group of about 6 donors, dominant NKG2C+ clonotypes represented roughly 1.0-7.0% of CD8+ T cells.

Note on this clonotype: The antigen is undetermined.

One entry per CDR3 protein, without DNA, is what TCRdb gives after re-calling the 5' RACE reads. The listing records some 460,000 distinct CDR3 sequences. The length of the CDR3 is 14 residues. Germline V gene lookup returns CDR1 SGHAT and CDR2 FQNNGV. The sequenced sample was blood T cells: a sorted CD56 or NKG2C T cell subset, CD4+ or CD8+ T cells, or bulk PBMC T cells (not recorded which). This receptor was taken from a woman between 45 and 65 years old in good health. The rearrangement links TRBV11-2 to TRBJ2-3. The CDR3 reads CASSLDGSLGTQYF.